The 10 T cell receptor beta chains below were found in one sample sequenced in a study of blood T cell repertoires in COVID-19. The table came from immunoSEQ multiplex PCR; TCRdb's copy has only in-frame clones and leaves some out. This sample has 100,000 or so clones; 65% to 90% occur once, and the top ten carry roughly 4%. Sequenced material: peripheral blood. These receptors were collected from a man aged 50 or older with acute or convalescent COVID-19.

The CDR3 DNA follows: TGCGCCAGCAGCTTGGAACTAGCCTACAATGAGCAGTTCTTC. It translates to CASSLELAYNEQFF. V usage is TRBV5-1 and J usage is TRBJ2-1, with TRBD2 as a possible D gene (5 bases). The germline V gene has CDR1 SGHRS and CDR2 YFSETQ. The CDR3 has 14 amino acids. V lost 0 bases and J 2 bases, leaving 6 bases between the germline ends.

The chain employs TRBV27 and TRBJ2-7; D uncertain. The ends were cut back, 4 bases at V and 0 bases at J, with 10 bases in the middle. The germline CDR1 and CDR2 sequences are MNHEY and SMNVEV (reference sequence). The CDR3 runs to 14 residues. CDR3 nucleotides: TGTGCCAGCAGTTGGGCTCCAAGCTCCTACGAGCAGTACTTC. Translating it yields CASSWAPSSYEQYF.

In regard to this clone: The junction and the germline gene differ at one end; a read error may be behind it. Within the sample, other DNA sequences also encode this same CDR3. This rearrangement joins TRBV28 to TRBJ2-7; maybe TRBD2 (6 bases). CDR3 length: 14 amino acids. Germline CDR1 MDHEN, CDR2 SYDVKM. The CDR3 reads CASSLNGGFYEQYF. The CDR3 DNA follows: TGTGCCAGCAGTCTTAACGGGGGTTTCTACGAACAGTACTTC.

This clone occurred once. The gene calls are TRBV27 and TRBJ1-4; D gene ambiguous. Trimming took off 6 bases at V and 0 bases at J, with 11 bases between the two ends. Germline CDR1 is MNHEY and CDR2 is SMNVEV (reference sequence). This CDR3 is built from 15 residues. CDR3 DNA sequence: TGTGCCAGCAGGGCGGGAGGAGCAACTAATGAAAAACTGTTTTTT. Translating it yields CASRAGGATNEKLFF.

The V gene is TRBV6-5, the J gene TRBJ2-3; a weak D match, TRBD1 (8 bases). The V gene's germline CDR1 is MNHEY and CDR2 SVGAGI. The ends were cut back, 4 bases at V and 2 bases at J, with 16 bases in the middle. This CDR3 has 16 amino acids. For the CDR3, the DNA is TGTGCCAGCAGTTTTCACAGGGGGGGATTCACAGATACGCAGTATTTT. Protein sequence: CASSFHRGGFTDTQYF.

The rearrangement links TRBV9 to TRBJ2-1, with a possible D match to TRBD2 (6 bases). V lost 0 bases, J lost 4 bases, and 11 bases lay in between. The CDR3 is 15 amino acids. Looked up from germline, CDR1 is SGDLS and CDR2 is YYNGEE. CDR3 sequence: CASSVAGEYYNEQFF. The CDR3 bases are TGTGCCAGCAGCGTAGCGGGGGAGTATTACAATGAGCAGTTCTTC.

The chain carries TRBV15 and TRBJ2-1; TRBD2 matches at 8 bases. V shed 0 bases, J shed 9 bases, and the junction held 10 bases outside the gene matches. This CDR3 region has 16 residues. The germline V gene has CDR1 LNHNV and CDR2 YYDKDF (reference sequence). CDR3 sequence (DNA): TGTGCCACCAGCAGAGATTTTGGGACTAGGTTCCCTGAGCAGTTCTTC. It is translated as CATSRDFGTRFPEQFF.

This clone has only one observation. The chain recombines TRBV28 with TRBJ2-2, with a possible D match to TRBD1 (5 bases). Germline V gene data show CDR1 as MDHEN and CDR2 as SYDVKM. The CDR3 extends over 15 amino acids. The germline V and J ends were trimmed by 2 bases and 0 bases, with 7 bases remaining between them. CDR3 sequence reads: CASSLIQANTGELFF. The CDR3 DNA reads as TGTGCCAGCAGTTTAATACAGGCGAACACCGGGGAGCTGTTTTTT. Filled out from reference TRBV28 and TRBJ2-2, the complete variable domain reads DVKVTQSSRYLVKRTGEKVFLECVQDMDHENMFWYRQDPGLGLRLIYFSYDVKMKEKGDIPEGYSVSREKKERFSLILESASTNQTSMYLCASSLIQANTGELFFGEGSRLTVL.

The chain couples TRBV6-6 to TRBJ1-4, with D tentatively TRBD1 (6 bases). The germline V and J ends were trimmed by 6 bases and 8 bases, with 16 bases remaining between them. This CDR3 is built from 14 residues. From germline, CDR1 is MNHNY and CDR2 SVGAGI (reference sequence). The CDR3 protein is CASRQQGSWEKLFF. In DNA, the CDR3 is TGTGCCAGCAGACAACAGGGTAGTTGGGAAAAACTGTTTTTT.

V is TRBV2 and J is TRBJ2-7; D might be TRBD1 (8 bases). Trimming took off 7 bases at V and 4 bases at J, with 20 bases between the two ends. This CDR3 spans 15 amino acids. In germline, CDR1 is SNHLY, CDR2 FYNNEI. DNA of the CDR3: TGTGCCAGCAATGTGAAACAGGGGGGAGGGTACGAGCAGTACTTC. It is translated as CASNVKQGGGYEQYF. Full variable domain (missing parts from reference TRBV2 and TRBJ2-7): EPEVTQTPSHQVTQMGQEVILRCVPISNHLYFYWYRQILGQKVEFLVSFYNNEISEKSEIFDDQFSVERPDGSNFTLKIRSTKLEDSAMYFCASNVKQGGGYEQYFGPGTRLTVT.